The 14 T cell receptor beta chains below were found in one sample sequenced in a study of OX40 agonist ivuxolimab in advanced cancers. Sequenced by immunoSEQ multiplex PCR; TCRdb stores in-frame clones only, minus some. Of about 100,000 clones listed, 86% are singletons. This material consisted of CD4+ or CD8+ T cells sorted from blood, taken in a trial of the OX40 agonist ivuxolimab. These receptors were collected from an adult with an advanced solid tumor such as melanoma, head and neck, liver or kidney cancer.

CDR3 DNA: TGTGCCAGCAGTTTATCCCGGACACTAATCTACAATGAGCAGTTCTTC. Encoded protein: CASSLSRTLIYNEQFF. The chain carries TRBV27 and TRBJ2-1; tentatively, D is TRBD1 (5 bases). Per germline, CDR1 MNHEY and CDR2 SMNVEV (reference sequence). The CDR3 runs to 16 residues. V lost 0 bases to trimming and J lost 3 bases, with 12 bases between them.

The J gene is TRBJ2-4, the V gene TRBV19; D is uncertain. This CDR3 is built from 18 residues. The V end lost 0 bases, the J end lost 0 bases, and 15 bases lay between the germline ends. CDR1 is LNHDA, CDR2 SQIVND, per germline (reference sequence). The CDR3 reads CASSIEPPSGLAKNIQYF. The CDR3 DNA sequence: TGTGCCAGTAGTATAGAGCCGCCCTCGGGCTTAGCCAAAAACATTCAGTACTTC.

The chain carries TRBV5-3 and TRBJ2-1; TRBD2 matches at 10 bases. TRBV5-3 is annotated as an ORF whose role is uncertain. Germline trimming cut 3 bases from V and 2 bases from J; bases unmatched to any gene: 2. The CDR3 runs to 15 residues. The CDR3 coding sequence is TGTGCCAGAAGCTCTAGCGGGGGCCCCTACAATGAGCAGTTCTTC. It yields the protein CARSSSGGPYNEQFF.

V and J are TRBV5-1 and TRBJ2-6; D is ambiguous. Germline V gene lookup returns CDR1 SGHRS and CDR2 YFSETQ. Between the trimmed V and J ends, which lost 6 bases and 0 bases, there was a span of 16 bases. The CDR3 consists of 17 residues. The CDR3, as DNA: TGCGCCAGCACTCTTGGAGCCGTCCTCTCTGGGGCCAACGTCCTGACTTTC. Translated: CASTLGAVLSGANVLTF.

The gene calls are TRBV30 and TRBJ2-3; no definite D call. CDR3 length: 12 amino acids. Germline assignment: CDR1 GTSNPN and CDR2 SVGIG (reference sequence). Trimming shortened V by 0 bases and J by 5 bases, and 6 bases separated the two germline ends. The CDR3 loop reads CAWSVRVDTQYF. The CDR3 DNA follows: TGTGCCTGGAGTGTACGAGTAGATACGCAGTATTTT.

The chain is built from TRBV6-6 and TRBJ1-5; no firm D call. CDR3 length: 15 amino acids. Per germline, CDR1 MNHNY and CDR2 SVGAGI (reference sequence). Trimming shortened V by 2 bases and J by 6 bases, and 14 bases separated the two germline ends. CDR3 sequence reads: CASSYALGGSQPQHF. The CDR3 nucleotides read TGTGCCAGCAGTTACGCGCTAGGAGGGAGTCAGCCCCAGCATTTT.

The V call is TRBV9, the J call TRBJ1-4; 7 bases line up with TRBD1. Germline V gene data show CDR1 as SGDLS and CDR2 as YYNGEE. The CDR3 is 15 amino acids. V lost 3 bases and J lost 8; bases outside the gene matches: 10. Here the CDR3 DNA reads TGTGCCAGCAGCGCACGACAGGGATTGAGCGAAAAACTGTTTTTT. Its protein is CASSARQGLSEKLFF.

This clone was counted only a few times. The chain couples TRBV9 to TRBJ1-1; D not resolved. There are 13 residues in the CDR3. Germline CDR1 reads SGDLS; CDR2 reads YYNGEE. Trimming shortened V by 2 bases and J by 3 bases, and 8 bases separated the two germline ends. The CDR3 DNA sequence: TGTGCCAGCAGCGTTACACGGCACACTGAAGCTTTCTTT. It codes for CASSVTRHTEAFF.

The chain combines TRBV7-8 with TRBJ2-1; the D gene could be TRBD1 or TRBD2 (5 bases each). Germline loops: CDR1 SGHVS, CDR2 FQNEAQ. Trimming stripped 5 bases from V and 3 bases from J, with 11 bases between. The CDR3 runs to 14 residues. The CDR3, as DNA: TGTGCCAGCAGCCTGGGTGGGGGCTACAATGAGCAGTTCTTC. Encoded protein: CASSLGGGYNEQFF. The entire variable domain, with the rest obtained from reference TRBV7-8 and TRBJ2-1, is as follows: GAGVSQSPRYKVAKRGQDVALRCDPISGHVSLFWYQQALGQGPEFLTYFQNEAQLDKSGLPSDRFFAERPEGSVSTLKIQRTQQEDSAVYLCASSLGGGYNEQFFGPGTRLTVL.

The chain has TRBV6-1 and TRBJ1-5; D is uncertain. V lost 3 bases and J lost 9, with 6 bases in between. The CDR3 spans 11 residues. Germline CDR1 reads MNHNS; CDR2 reads SASEGT. The CDR3 spells CASSEIGPQHF. The CDR3 DNA reads as TGTGCCAGCAGTGAGATAGGGCCCCAGCATTTT.

The chain joins TRBV10-3 to TRBJ2-3; 9 bases align to TRBD1. The V and J ends lost 8 bases and 1 base, in that order; junction bases with no gene match: 7. The CDR3 spans 15 residues. Germline values: CDR1 ENHRY, CDR2 SYGVKD. For the CDR3, the DNA is TGTGCCATCGCCCCAGGGACAGGGCGCACAGATACGCAGTATTTT. Translation gives CAIAPGTGRTDTQYF.

The chain joins TRBV6-5 to TRBJ1-2; D remains unclear. CDR1 MNHEY and CDR2 SVGAGI come from the germline V gene. The CDR3 is 14 residues long. V lost 5 bases to trimming and J lost 2 bases, with 12 bases between them. This CDR3 is CASSTYGGNYGYTF. CDR3 nucleotide sequence: TGTGCCAGCAGTACATACGGCGGGAACTATGGCTACACCTTC.

The chain is built from TRBV7-9 and TRBJ2-1, with 11 bases identical to TRBD2. V trimming: 3 bases; J trimming: 6 bases; junction bases outside the gene matches: 7. This CDR3 is 16 amino acids long. Germline V gives CDR1 SEHNR, CDR2 FQNEAQ (reference sequence). CDR3 sequence: CASSFPIAGGLNEQFF. The DNA of the CDR3 is TGTGCCAGCAGCTTTCCTATAGCGGGAGGGCTCAATGAGCAGTTCTTC.

The V and J genes are TRBV9 and TRBJ1-2; 7 bases are a match to TRBD1. CDR1 and CDR2 (germline): SGDLS, YYNGEE. The CDR3 contains 16 residues. V dropped 7 bases and J dropped 4; count of bases not matched to a gene: 16. The CDR3 loop reads CASPNYRDRDFYGYTF. The CDR3 nucleotides are TGTGCCAGCCCAAACTACAGAGACAGGGACTTCTATGGCTACACCTTC.